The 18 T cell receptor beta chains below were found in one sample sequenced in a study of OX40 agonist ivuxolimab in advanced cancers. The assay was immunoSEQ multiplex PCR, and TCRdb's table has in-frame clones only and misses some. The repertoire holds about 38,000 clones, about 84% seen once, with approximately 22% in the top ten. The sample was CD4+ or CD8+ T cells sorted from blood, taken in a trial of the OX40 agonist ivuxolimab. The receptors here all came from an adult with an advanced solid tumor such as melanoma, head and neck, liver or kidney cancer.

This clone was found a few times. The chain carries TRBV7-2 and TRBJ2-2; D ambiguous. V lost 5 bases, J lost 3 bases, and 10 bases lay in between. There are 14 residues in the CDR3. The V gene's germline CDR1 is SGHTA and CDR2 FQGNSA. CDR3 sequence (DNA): TGTGCCAGCAGCCTTAGACCAGACACCGGGGAGCTGTTTTTT. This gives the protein CASSLRPDTGELFF. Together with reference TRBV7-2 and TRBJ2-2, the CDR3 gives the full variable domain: GAGVSQSPSNKVTEKGKDVELRCDPISGHTALYWYRQSLGQGLEFLIYFQGNSAPDKSGLPSDRFSAERTGGSVSTLTIQRTQQEDSAVYLCASSLRPDTGELFFGEGSRLTVL.

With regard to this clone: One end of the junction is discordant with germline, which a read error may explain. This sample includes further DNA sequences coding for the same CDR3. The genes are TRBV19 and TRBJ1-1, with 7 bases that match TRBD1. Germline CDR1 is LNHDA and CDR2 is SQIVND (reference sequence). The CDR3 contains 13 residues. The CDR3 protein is CASSDRAGTEAFF. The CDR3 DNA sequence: TGCGCCAGTAGTGACAGGGCTGGGACTGAAGCTTTCTTT.

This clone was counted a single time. CDR3 nucleotide sequence: TGTGCCAGCAGCTTGACCGGGGCTGGGGCCAACGTCCTGACTTTC. Residues: CASSLTGAGANVLTF. The rearrangement joins TRBV5-5 to TRBJ2-6; the D gene is possibly TRBD2 (5 bases). The CDR3 has 15 amino acids. Trimming pared 1 base from V and 2 bases from J, leaving 7 bases between. Per the germline V gene, CDR1 is SGHKS and CDR2 is YYEKEE (reference sequence).

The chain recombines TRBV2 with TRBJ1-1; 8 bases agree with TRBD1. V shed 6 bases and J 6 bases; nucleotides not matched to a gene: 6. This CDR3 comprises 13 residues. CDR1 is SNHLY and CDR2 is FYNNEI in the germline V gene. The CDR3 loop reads CASRGTDRAEAFF. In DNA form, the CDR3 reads TGTGCCAGCAGGGGAACGGACAGGGCTGAAGCTTTCTTT.

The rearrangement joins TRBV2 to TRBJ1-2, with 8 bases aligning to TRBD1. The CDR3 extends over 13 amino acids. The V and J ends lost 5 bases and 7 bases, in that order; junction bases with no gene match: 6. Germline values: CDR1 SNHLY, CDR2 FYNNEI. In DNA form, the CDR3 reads TGTGCCAGCAGTCCCCAGGGGGCAAGTGGCTACACCTTC. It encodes CASSPQGASGYTF.

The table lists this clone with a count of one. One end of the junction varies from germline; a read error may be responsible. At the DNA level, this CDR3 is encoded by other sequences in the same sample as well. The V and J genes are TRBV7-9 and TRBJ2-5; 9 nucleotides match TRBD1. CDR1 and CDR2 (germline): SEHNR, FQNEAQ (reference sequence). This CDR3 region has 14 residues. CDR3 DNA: TGTGCCAGCAGCACATACAGGGGGCAAGAGACTCAGTACTTC. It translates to CASSTYRGQETQYF. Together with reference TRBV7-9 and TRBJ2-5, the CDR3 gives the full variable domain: DTGVSQNPRHKITKRGQNVTFRCDPISEHNRLYWYRQTLGQGPEFLTYFQNEAQLEKSRLLSDRFSAERPKGSFSTLEIQRTEQGDSAMYLCASSTYRGQETQYFGPGTRLLVL.

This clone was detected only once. The CDR3 loop is CATSRVNNEQFF. CDR3 DNA: TGTGCCACCAGCAGAGTTAACAATGAGCAGTTCTTC. The chain combines TRBV15 with TRBJ2-1; D remains unclear. The CDR3 extends over 12 amino acids. V lost 1 base, J lost 5 bases, and 3 bases lay in between. Per germline, CDR1 LNHNV and CDR2 YYDKDF (reference sequence).

The CDR3 DNA reads TGTGCCAGCAGCTTGGGTTGGGAGGGATACAATGAGCAGTTCTTC. This translates into CASSLGWEGYNEQFF. The chain links TRBV5-4 to TRBJ2-1; TRBD2 aligns across 7 bases. The V gene's germline CDR1 is SGHNT and CDR2 YYREEE (reference sequence). V trimming: 0 bases; J trimming: 4 bases; junction bases outside the gene matches: 4. The CDR3 is made up of 15 amino acids.

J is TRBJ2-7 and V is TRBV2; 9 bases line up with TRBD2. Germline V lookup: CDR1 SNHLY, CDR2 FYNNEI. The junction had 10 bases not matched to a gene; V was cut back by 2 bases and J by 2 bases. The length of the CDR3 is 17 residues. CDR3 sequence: CASSERPLAGTTYEQYF. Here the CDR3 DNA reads TGTGCCAGCAGTGAAAGGCCCCTAGCGGGGACGACCTACGAGCAGTACTTC.

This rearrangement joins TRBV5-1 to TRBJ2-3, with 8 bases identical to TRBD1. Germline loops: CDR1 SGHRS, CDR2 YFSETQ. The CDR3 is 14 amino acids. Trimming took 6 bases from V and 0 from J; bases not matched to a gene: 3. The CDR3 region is CASNRGTSTDTQYF. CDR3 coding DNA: TGCGCCAGCAACAGGGGGACTAGCACAGATACGCAGTATTTT.

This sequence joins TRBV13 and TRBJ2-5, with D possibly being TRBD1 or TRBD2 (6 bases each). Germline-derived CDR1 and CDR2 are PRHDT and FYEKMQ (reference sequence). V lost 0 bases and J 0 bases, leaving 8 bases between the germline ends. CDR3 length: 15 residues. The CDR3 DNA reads TGTGCCAGCAGCTTAGGACGGGGGCACCAAGAGACCCAGTACTTC. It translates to CASSLGRGHQETQYF.

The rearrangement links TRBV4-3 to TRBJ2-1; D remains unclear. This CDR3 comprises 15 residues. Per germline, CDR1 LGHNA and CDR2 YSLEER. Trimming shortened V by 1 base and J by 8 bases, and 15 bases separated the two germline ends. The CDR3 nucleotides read TGCGCCAGCAGCCAAGCGACTGGGTTATGGTATGAGCAGTTCTTC. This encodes CASSQATGLWYEQFF.

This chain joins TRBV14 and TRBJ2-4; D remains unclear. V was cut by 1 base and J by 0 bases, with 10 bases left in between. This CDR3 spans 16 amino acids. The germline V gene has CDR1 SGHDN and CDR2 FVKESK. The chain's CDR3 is CASSQARLLAKNIQYF. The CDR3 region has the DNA TGTGCCAGCAGCCAAGCCCGGCTACTAGCCAAAAACATTCAGTACTTC.

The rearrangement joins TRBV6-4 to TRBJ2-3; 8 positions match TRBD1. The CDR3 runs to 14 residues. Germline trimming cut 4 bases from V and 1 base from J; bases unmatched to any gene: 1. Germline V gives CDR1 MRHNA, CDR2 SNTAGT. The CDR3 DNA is TGTGCCAGCAGTGCGACAGGGGGCACAGATACGCAGTATTTT. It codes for CASSATGGTDTQYF.

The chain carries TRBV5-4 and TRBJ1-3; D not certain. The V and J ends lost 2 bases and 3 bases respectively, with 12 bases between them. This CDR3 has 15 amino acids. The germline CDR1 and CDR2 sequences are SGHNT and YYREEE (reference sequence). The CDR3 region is CASSLGLGNGNTIYF. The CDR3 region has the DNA TGTGCCAGCAGCTTAGGGCTCGGGAATGGAAACACCATATATTTT.

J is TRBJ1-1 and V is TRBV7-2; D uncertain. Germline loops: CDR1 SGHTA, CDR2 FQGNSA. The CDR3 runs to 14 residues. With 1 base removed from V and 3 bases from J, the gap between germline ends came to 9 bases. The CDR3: CASSLDRMDTEAFF. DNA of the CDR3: TGTGCCAGCAGCTTAGATAGGATGGACACTGAAGCTTTCTTT. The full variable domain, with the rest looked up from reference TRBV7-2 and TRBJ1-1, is GAGVSQSPSNKVTEKGKDVELRCDPISGHTALYWYRQSLGQGLEFLIYFQGNSAPDKSGLPSDRFSAERTGGSVSTLTIQRTQQEDSAVYLCASSLDRMDTEAFFGQGTRLTVV.

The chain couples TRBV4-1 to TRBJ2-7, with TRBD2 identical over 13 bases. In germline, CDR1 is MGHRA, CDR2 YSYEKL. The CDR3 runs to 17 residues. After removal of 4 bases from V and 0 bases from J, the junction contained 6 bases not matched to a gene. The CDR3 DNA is TGCGCCAGCAGCCCCGGACTAGCGGGAGTGAGCTCCTACGAGCAGTACTTC. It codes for CASSPGLAGVSSYEQYF.

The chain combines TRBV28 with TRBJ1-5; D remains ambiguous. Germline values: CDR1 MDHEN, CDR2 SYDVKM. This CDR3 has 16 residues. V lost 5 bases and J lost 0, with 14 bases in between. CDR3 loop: CASSKKQIGSNQPQHF. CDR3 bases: TGTGCCAGCAGTAAAAAACAGATCGGTAGCAATCAGCCCCAGCATTTT.